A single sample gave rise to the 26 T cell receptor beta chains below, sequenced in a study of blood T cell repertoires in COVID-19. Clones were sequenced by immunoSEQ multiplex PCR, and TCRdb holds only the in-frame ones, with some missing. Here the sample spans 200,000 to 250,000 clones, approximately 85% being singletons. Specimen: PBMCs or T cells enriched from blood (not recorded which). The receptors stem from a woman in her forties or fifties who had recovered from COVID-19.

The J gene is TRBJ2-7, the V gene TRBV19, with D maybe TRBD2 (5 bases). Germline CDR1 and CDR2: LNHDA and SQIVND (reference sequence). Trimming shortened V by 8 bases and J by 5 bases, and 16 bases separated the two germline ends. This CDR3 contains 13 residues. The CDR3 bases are TGTGCCAGTCAGCCTACTAGGAATCACGAGCAGTACTTC. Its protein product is CASQPTRNHEQYF.

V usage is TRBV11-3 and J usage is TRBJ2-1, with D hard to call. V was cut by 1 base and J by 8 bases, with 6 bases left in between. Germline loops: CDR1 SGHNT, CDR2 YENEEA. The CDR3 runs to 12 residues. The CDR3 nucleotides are TGTGCCAGCAGCTTAGTTGTAGATGAGCAGTTCTTC. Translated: CASSLVVDEQFF.

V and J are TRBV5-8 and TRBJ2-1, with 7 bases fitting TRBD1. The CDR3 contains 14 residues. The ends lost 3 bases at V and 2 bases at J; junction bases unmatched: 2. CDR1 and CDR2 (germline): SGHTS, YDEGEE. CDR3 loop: CASSSGQTYNEQFF. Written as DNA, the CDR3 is TGTGCCAGCAGCTCGGGACAGACCTACAATGAGCAGTTCTTC. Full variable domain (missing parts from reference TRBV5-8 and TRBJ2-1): EAGVTQSPTHLIKTRGQQATLRCSPISGHTSVYWYQQALGLGLQFLLWYDEGEERNRGNFPPRFSGRQFPNYSSELNVNALELEDSALYLCASSSGQTYNEQFFGPGTRLTVL.

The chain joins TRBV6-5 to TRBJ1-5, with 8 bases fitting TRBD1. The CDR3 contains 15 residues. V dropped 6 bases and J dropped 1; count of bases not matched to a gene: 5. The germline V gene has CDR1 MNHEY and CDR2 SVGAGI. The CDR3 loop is CASRMTGASNQPQHF. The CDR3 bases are TGTGCCAGCAGAATGACAGGGGCGAGCAATCAGCCCCAGCATTTT.

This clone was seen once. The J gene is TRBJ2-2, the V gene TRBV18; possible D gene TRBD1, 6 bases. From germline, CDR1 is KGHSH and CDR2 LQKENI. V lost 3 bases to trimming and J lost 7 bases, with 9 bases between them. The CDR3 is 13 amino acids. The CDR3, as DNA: TGTGCCAGCTCACCGGGACAATTCGGGGAGCTGTTTTTT. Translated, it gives CASSPGQFGELFF.

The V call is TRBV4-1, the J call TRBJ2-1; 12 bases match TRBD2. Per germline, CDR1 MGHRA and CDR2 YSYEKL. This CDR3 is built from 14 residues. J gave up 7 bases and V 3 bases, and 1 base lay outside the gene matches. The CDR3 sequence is CASSHGTSGNEQFF. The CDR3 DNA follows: TGCGCCAGCAGCCACGGGACTAGCGGGAATGAGCAGTTCTTC.

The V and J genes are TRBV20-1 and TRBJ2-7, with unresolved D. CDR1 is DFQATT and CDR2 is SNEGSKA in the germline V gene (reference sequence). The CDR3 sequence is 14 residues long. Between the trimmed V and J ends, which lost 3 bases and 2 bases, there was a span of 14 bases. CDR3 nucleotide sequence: TGCAGTGCTAGTGGGTTTGGGCAGACCTACGAGCAGTACTTC. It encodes CSASGFGQTYEQYF.

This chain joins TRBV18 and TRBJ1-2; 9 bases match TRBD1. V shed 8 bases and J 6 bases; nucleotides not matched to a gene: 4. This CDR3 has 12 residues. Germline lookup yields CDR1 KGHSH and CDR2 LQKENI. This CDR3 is CASTGGADGYTF. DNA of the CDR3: TGTGCCAGCACAGGGGGCGCAGATGGCTACACCTTC. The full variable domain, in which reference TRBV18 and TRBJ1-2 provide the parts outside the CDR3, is NAGVMQNPRHLVRRRGQEARLRCSPMKGHSHVYWYRQLPEEGLKFMVYLQKENIIDESGMPKERFSAEFPKEGPSILRIQQVVRGDSAAYFCASTGGADGYTFGSGTRLTVV.

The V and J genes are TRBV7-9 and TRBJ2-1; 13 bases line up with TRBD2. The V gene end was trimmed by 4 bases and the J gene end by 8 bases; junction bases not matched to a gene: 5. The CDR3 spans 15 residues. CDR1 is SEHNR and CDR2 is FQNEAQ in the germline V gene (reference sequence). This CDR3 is CASSSLAGGPDEQFF. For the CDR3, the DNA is TGTGCCAGCAGCTCACTAGCGGGAGGGCCCGATGAGCAGTTCTTC.

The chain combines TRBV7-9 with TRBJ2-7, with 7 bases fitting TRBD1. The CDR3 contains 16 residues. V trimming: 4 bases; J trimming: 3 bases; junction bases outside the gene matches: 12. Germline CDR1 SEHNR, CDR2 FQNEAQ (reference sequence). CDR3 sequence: CASSSYRGILLYEQYF. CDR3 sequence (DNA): TGTGCCAGCAGCTCATACAGGGGAATTCTTCTCTACGAGCAGTACTTC.

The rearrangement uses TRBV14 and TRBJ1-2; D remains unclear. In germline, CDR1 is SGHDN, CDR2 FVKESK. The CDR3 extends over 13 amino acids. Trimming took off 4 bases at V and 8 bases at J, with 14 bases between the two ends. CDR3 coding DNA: TGTGCCAGCAGCCCTTGGCGGAAAGAGGGCTACACCTTC. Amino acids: CASSPWRKEGYTF.

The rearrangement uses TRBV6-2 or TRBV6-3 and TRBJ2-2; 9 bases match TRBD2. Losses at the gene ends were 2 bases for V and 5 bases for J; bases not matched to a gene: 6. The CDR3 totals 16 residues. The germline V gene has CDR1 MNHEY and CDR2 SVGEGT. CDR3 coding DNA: TGTGCCAGCAGTTACCCTAGCGGGGCGTATACCGGGGAGCTGTTTTTT. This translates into CASSYPSGAYTGELFF.

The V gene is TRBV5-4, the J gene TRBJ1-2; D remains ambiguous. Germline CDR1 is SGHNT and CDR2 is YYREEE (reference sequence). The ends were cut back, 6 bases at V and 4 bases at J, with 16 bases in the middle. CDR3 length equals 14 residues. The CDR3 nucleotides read TGTGCCAGCACCGGCGGGGAGGCAACCTATGGCTACACCTTC. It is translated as CASTGGEATYGYTF.

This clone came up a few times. CDR3 DNA: TGTGCCAGCGGGCCTAGGGGTTATAATGAAAAACTGTTTTTT. Translated: CASGPRGYNEKLFF. V is TRBV27 and J is TRBJ1-4, with TRBD1 as a possible D gene (5 bases). Germline V gene data show CDR1 as MNHEY and CDR2 as SMNVEV (reference sequence). Trimming removed 8 bases from V and 4 bases from J, with 14 bases in between. The CDR3 loop spans 14 amino acids.

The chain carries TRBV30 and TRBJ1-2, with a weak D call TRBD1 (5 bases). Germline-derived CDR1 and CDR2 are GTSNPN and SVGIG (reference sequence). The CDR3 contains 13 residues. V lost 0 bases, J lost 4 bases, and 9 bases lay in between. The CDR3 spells CAWSVQGLYGYTF. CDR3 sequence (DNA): TGTGCCTGGAGTGTCCAGGGACTCTATGGCTACACCTTC. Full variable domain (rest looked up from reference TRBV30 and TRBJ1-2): SQTIHQWPATLVQPVGSPLSLECTVEGTSNPNLYWYRQAAGRGLQLLFYSVGIGQISSEVPQNLSASRPQDRQFILSSKKLLLSDSGFYLCAWSVQGLYGYTFGSGTRLTVV.

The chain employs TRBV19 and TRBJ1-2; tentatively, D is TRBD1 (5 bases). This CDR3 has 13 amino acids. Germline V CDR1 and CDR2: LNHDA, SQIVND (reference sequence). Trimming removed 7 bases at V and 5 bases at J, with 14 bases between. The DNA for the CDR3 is TGTGCCAGTATCCCCGGACAAGCTTATGGCTACACCTTC. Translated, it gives CASIPGQAYGYTF.

In nucleotides, the CDR3 is TGTGCCAGCAGTGGGGACAGGGCGAACACTTGGAATCAGCCCCAGCATTTT. It encodes CASSGDRANTWNQPQHF. V usage is TRBV25-1 and J usage is TRBJ1-5, with 9 positions matching TRBD1. Unmatched junction bases numbered 11, after V lost 4 bases and J lost 4 bases. The CDR3 is 17 amino acids. The germline CDR1 and CDR2 sequences are MGHDK and SYGVNS.

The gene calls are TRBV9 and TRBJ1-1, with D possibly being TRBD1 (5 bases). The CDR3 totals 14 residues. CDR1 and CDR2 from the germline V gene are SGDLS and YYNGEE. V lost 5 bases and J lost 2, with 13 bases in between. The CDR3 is CASSRAGPNTEAFF. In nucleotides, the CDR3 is TGTGCCAGCAGTAGAGCGGGGCCAAACACTGAAGCTTTCTTT.

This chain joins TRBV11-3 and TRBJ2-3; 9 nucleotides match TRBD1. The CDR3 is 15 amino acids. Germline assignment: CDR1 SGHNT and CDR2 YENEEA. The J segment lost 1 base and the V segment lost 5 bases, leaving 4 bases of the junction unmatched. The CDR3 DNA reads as TGTGCCAGCAGCGGGGGACAGGGTCGCACAGATACGCAGTATTTT. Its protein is CASSGGQGRTDTQYF.

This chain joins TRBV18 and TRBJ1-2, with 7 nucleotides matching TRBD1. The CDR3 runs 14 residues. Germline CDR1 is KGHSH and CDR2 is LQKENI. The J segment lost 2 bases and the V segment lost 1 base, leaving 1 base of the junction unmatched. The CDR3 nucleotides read TGTGCCAGCTCACCACAGGGGGCCAACTATGGCTACACCTTC. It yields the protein CASSPQGANYGYTF.

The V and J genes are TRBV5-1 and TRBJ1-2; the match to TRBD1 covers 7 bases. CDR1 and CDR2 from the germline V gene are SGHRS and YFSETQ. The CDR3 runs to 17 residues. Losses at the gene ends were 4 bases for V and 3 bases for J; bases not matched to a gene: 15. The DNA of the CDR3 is TGCGCCAGCAGCCCCGCCCCAAGCTTAACAGGGGACTATGGCTACACCTTC. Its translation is CASSPAPSLTGDYGYTF.

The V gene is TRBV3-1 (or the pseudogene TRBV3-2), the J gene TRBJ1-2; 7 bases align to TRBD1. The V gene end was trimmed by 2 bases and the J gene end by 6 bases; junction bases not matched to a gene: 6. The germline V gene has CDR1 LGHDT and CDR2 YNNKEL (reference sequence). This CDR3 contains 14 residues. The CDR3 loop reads CASSQRDSTDGYTF. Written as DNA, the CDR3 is TGTGCCAGCAGCCAACGGGACAGCACTGATGGCTACACCTTC.

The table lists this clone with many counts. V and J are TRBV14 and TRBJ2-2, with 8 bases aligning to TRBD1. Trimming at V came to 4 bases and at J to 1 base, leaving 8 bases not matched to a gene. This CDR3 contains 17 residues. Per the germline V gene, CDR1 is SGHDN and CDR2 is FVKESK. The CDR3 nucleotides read TGTGCCAGCAGCCTACTTTCCGGGACAGGGAACACCGGGGAGCTGTTTTTT. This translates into CASSLLSGTGNTGELFF.

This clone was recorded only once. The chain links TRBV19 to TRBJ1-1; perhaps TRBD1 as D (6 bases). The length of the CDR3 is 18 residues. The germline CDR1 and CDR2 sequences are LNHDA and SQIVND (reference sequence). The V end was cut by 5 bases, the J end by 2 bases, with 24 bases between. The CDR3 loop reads CASSPFSQGSRLNTEAFF. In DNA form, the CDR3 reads TGTGCCAGTAGTCCGTTCTCCCAGGGGTCGCGGCTAAACACTGAAGCTTTCTTT.

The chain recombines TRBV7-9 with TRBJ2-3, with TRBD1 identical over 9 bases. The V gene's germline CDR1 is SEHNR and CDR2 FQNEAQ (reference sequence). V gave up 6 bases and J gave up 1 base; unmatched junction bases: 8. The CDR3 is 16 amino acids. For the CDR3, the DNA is TGTGCCAGCAGGGGGCCCGGGACAGGGCGCACAGATACGCAGTATTTT. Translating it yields CASRGPGTGRTDTQYF.

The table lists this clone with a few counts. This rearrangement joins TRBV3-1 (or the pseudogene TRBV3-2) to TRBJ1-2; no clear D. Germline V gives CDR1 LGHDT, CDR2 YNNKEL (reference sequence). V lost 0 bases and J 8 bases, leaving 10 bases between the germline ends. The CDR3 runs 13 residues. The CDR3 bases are TGTGCCAGCAGCCAAGATCGGGGTTGGGGCTACACCTTC. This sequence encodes CASSQDRGWGYTF.